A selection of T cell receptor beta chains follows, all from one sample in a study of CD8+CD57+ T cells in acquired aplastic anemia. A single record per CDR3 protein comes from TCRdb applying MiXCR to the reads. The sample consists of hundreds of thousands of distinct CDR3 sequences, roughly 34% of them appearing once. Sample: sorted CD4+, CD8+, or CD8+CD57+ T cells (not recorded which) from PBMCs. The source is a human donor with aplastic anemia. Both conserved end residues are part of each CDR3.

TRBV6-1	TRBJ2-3	CASIAGRGTDTQYF
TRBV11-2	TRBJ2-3	CASRDLATNTDTQYF
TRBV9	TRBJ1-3	CASSARGQDSGNTIYF
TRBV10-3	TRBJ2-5	CAISGTAETQYF
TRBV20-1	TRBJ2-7	CSATGPLESEQYF
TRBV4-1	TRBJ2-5	CASSQADSIQETQYF
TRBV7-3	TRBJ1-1	CASSLNPGMNTEAFF
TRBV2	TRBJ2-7	CASSGQGF
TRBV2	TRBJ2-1	CASSEVRDNEQFF
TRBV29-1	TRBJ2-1	CSVGLAASSYNEQFF
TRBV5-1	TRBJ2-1	CASTHRRLESPNEQFF
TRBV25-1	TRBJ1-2	CASSQDGTGIKRVYYGYTF
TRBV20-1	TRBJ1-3	CSASQTLDSGNTTYF
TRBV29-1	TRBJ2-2	CSVVVTNTGELFF
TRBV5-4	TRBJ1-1	CASRRDRGTEAFF